This section outlines one T cell receptor (beta chain) sequence together with its context. The data are from a study of blood T cell repertoires in COVID-19. About the study: Sample material is recorded as cDNA or gDNA derived from T cells, B-cell-depleted T cells, or PBMCs.

Assignments of participants to cohorts depended upon their own reported clinical history. Symptom resolution, clearance, or two negative PCRs marked donors in Cohort 3 as recovered. In the original analysis: Scientists estimated how many nucleated cells there were by amplifying reference gene primers. Profiling relied on immunoSEQ multiplex PCR, and the TCRdb table lists in-frame clones only, not all of them. Clone size and V and J calls were adopted from that table, with D and trimming inferred from the DNA. Among about 330,000 clones listed, about 90% were seen once. Sequenced: PBMCs or T cells enriched from blood (not recorded which). This TCR came from a woman in her thirties who had recovered from COVID-19.

The CDR3 coding sequence is TGCGCCAGCCGTTGGAGAGGGATGAGCACTGAAGCTTTCTTT. It translates to CASRWRGMSTEAFF. The rearrangement links TRBV5-1 to TRBJ1-1; D not resolved. Trimming removed 7 bases from V and 4 bases from J, with 17 bases in between. Germline V lookup: CDR1 SGHRS, CDR2 YFSETQ. This CDR3 has 14 residues.